This TCR beta chain was documented in a study of OX40 agonist ivuxolimab in advanced cancers. Some background on the complete study: Ivuxolimab was an agonistic, fully human IgG2 monoclonal antibody directed against OX40 (CD134), a costimulatory receptor. Intravenous ivuxolimab was administered to patients every 2 weeks at six dose levels: 0.01, 0.1, 0.3, 1.5, 3 and 10 mg/kg. Among the approximately 54 dose-escalation patients, some 20 had hepatocellular carcinoma, around 15 melanoma, 9 renal cell carcinoma and 9 head and neck cancer. The dose-escalation cohort was roughly 80% male with a mean age of roughly 62 years, ranging from roughly 23 to 79. Patients were allowed to have had prior anti-PD-1, anti-PD-L1 or anti-CTLA-4 therapy, and approximately 40% of the dose-escalation patients had previously received checkpoint inhibitors. Partial responses occurred in three dose-escalation patients: two with cutaneous melanoma and one with hepatocellular carcinoma. The purpose of peripheral TCRbeta sequencing was to test whether ivuxolimab changed TCR sequence diversity and led to clonal T-cell expansion. The paper reports the monotherapy dose-escalation portion (N of about 47 patients) of the phase I ivuxolimab trial.

On this clone: Its target antigen remains unknown. Base quality data are lacking; no much larger clone is found one base away.

Patients with autoimmune disease history or receiving systemic immunosuppression were excluded from the trial. Peripheral blood for TCR sequencing was drawn from every dose cohort at baseline, at cycle 4 day 1 and at cycle 7 day 1. The samples were taken from a phase I, first-in-human, multicenter, open-label dose-escalation trial of ivuxolimab. Adults with locally advanced or metastatic melanoma, renal cell carcinoma, hepatocellular carcinoma or head and neck squamous cell carcinoma were enrolled in the trial. Before TCR sequencing, CD4+ and CD8+ T cells were separately sorted from peripheral blood. Genomic DNA was extracted from sorted cells for sequencing of the TCRbeta CDR3 region. The immunoSEQ Assay was used to sequence the TCRbeta CDR3 regions. The clones in this table, taken by TCRdb from immuneACCESS, are in-frame only. Not every clone is retained; where verified, under half of the shortfall comes from an unresolved V gene, and the cause of the rest is unknown. Here the sample has approximately 64,000 clones; around 90% occur a single time. The ten largest make up about 2.7% of the sample.

Overall study outcomes, separate from this receptor: In the 0.1-3.0 mg/kg groups, partial responders had among the lowest normalized peripheral clonal expansion, particularly in CD8+ T cells. On average, CD8+ T cells showed more expanded clones than CD4+ T cells after ivuxolimab. Low levels of normalized T-cell clonal expansion were also seen in some patients who did not respond. The antigen specificity of the peripheral T cells that underwent clonal expansion was not determined. At doses from 0.1 to 3.0 mg/kg, clonal expansion was seen in both CD4+ and CD8+ blood T cells between baseline and week 6.

The sample here was CD4+ or CD8+ T cells sorted from blood, taken in a trial of the OX40 agonist ivuxolimab. The TCR was taken from an adult with an advanced solid tumor such as melanoma, head and neck, liver or kidney cancer.

The DNA sequence reads TGTGCCAGCAGTTCACGACTCGAGAATGAGCAGTTCTTC. Translation gives CASSSRLENEQFF. Recombination connected TRBV6-6 to TRBJ2-1; confidence is insufficient to name the D gene. Taken from cysteine to phenylalanine, the CDR3 has 13 residues. The DNA shown is the 39-base CDR3, in frame from base 1. CDR1 and CDR2 are drawn from the germline V gene (reference sequence): MNHNY, SVGAGI. V is cut by 4 bases and J by 7 bases, and the space between the germline ends is 11 bases.